This is a list of T cell receptor beta chains from one sample in a study of cytomegalovirus exposure and HLA in healthy donors. Data came from immunoSEQ multiplex PCR; TCRdb stores just in-frame clones and leaves some out. This sample's table reports 200,000 to 250,000 clones. The sample taken for sequencing was PBMCs. These receptors all stem from a girl aged 2-10 years in good health and CMV-seropositive. Each CDR3 is given with its conserved first and last residue. A D gene is named only where the DNA matches it firmly.

v_call: TRBV30; d_call: TRBD1; j_call: TRBJ1-4; cdr3_aa: CAWSVHRGVDEKLFF; cdr3_nt: TGTGCCTGGAGCGTCCACAGGGGGGTCGATGAAAAACTGTTTTTT
v_call: TRBV27; d_call: TRBD2; j_call: TRBJ2-1; cdr3_aa: CASRTSGSSYNEQFF; cdr3_nt: TGTGCCAGCAGAACTAGCGGGAGCTCCTACAATGAGCAGTTCTTC
v_call: TRBV9; d_call: NA; j_call: TRBJ2-2; cdr3_aa: CASSPQGLNTGELFF; cdr3_nt: TGTGCCAGCAGCCCTCAGGGCCTGAACACCGGGGAGCTGTTTTTT
v_call: TRBV27; d_call: TRBD2; j_call: TRBJ2-1; cdr3_aa: CASRYSGRAPNNEQFF; cdr3_nt: TGTGCCAGCAGATATAGCGGGAGAGCTCCTAACAATGAGCAGTTCTTC
v_call: TRBV28; d_call: TRBD1; j_call: TRBJ1-1; cdr3_aa: CASSPTGVYTEAFF; cdr3_nt: TGTGCCAGCAGTCCGACAGGGGTATACACTGAAGCTTTCTTT
v_call: TRBV5-1; d_call: TRBD2; j_call: TRBJ2-2; cdr3_aa: CASSTGGIDTGELFF; cdr3_nt: TGCGCCAGCAGCACCGGGGGGATTGACACCGGGGAGCTGTTTTTT
v_call: TRBV29-1; d_call: TRBD2; j_call: TRBJ2-1; cdr3_aa: CSGTSGRAGEQFF; cdr3_nt: TGCAGCGGGACTAGCGGGAGGGCTGGGGAGCAGTTCTTC
v_call: TRBV15; d_call: NA; j_call: TRBJ2-2; cdr3_aa: CATSRGGTPGELFF; cdr3_nt: TGTGCCACCAGCAGAGGAGGCACACCCGGGGAGCTGTTTTTT
v_call: TRBV28; d_call: NA; j_call: TRBJ2-7; cdr3_aa: CASKQNEQYF; cdr3_nt: TGTGCCAGCAAACAGAACGAGCAGTACTTC
v_call: TRBV20-1; d_call: NA; j_call: TRBJ1-1; cdr3_aa: CSARTDDEAFF; cdr3_nt: TGCAGTGCCAGGACAGATGATGAAGCTTTCTTT